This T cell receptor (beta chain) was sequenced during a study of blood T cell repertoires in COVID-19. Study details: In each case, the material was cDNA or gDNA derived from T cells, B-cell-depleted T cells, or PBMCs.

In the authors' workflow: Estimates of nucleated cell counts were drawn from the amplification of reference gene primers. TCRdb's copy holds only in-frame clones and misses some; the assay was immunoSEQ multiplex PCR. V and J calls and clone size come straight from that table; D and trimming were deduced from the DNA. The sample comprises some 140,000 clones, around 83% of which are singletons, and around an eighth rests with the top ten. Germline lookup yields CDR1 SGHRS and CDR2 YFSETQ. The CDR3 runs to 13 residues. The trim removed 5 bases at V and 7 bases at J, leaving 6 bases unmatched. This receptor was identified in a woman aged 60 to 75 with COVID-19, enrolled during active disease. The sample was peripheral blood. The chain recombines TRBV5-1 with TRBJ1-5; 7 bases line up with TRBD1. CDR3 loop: CASSDRVGQPQHF. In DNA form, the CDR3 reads TGCGCCAGCAGTGACAGGGTAGGGCAGCCCCAGCATTTT. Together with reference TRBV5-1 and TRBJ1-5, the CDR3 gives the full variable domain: KAGVTQTPRYLIKTRGQQVTLSCSPISGHRSVSWYQQTPGQGLQFLFEYFSETQRNKGNFPGRFSGRQFSNSRSEMNVSTLELGDSALYLCASSDRVGQPQHFGDGTRLSIL.